This TCR beta chain came from a study of blood T cell repertoires in COVID-19. As for the study in general: Collection of acute and convalescent COVID-19 samples took place in the United States, Italy and Spain. Nucleic acid was either cDNA or gDNA, and it came from T cells, B-cell-depleted T cells, or PBMCs.

Assay used: immunoSEQ multiplex PCR; TCRdb lists only in-frame clones, some missing. Here the sample spans 150,000 to 200,000 clones, 85% being singletons. V shed 6 bases and J 5 bases; nucleotides not matched to a gene: 5. The CDR3 totals 13 residues. The germline CDR1 and CDR2 sequences are MGHDK and SYGVNS. One Seattle source followed patients from active infection through their disease course. The sequence came from a man in his sixties with COVID-19, enrolled during active disease. The sequencing input was peripheral blood. V is TRBV25-1 and J is TRBJ2-5, with 8 nucleotides matching TRBD1. The CDR3 region is CASRQGAWETQYF. CDR3 DNA: TGTGCCAGCAGGCAGGGGGCTTGGGAGACCCAGTACTTC.